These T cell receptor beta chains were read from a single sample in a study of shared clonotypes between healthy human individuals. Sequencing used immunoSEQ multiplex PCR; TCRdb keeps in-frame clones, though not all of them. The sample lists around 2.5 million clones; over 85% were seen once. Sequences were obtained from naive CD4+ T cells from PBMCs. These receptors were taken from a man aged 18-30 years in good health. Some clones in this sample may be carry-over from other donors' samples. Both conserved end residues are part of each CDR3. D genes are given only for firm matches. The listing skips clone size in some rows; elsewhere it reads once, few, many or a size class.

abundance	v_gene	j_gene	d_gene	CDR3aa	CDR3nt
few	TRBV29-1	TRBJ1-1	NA	CSVEPTGQNTEAFF	TGCAGCGTTGAACCTACAGGGCAGAACACTGAAGCTTTCTTT
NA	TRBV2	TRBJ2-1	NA	CASSERVSYNEQFF	TGTGCCAGCAGTGAGAGGGTCTCCTACAATGAGCAGTTCTTC
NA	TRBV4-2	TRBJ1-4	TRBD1	CASSQERTGGNEKLFF	TGTGCCAGCAGCCAAGAGCGGACAGGGGGGAATGAAAAACTGTTTTTT
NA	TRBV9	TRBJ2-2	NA	CASSVPGLGTGELFF	TGTGCCAGCAGCGTCCCAGGGTTGGGCACCGGGGAGCTGTTTTTT
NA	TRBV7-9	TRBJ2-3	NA	CASSLGQNTDTQYF	TGTGCCAGCAGCCTAGGACAGAACACAGATACGCAGTATTTT
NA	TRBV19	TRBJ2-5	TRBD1	CASSIEGQGGETQYF	TGTGCCAGTAGTATCGAGGGACAGGGAGGAGAGACCCAGTACTTC
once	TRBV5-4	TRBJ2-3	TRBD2	CASSPGGLAASTDTQYF	TGTGCCAGCAGCCCGGGGGGTCTAGCGGCTAGCACAGATACGCAGTATTTT
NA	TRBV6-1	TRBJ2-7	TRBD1	CASSLRDRAEQYF	TGTGCCAGCAGTCTAAGGGACAGGGCCGAGCAGTACTTC
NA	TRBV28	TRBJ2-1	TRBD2	CASSLLTGGRMDEQFF	TGTGCCAGCAGCCTACTTACGGGCGGGAGGATGGATGAGCAGTTCTTC
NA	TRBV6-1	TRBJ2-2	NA	CASSPVTGYTGELFF	TGTGCCAGCAGCCCCGTGACCGGGTACACCGGGGAGCTGTTTTTT
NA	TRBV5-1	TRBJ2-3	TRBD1	CASGGQGPSTDTQYF	TGCGCCAGCGGGGGACAGGGACCCTCCACAGATACGCAGTATTTT
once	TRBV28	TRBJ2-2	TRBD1	CASRTGAGELFF	TGTGCCAGCAGGACAGGGGCCGGGGAGCTGTTTTTT
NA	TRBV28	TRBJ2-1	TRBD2	CASSLWGRGTSVTREQFF	TGTGCCAGCAGTTTATGGGGAAGAGGGACTAGCGTCACCAGAGAGCAGTTCTTC
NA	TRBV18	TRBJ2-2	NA	CASSPRGQGSNTGELFF	TGTGCCAGCTCACCACGCGGTCAGGGGTCGAACACCGGGGAGCTGTTTTTT
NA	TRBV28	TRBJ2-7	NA	CASSSPPAGTYEQYF	TGTGCCAGCAGTTCCCCCCCAGCGGGTACCTACGAGCAGTACTTC
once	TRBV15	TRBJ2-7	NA	CATSSAGDDYEQYF	TGTGCCACCAGCAGCGCTGGGGACGACTACGAGCAGTACTTC
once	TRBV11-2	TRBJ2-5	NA	CASSLDYTYQETQYF	TGTGCCAGCAGCTTAGATTACACGTACCAAGAGACCCAGTACTTC